The clone carrying this TCR beta chain was observed a handful of times. Its target is unknown. This specimen belongs to a study of cytomegalovirus exposure and HLA in healthy donors. Study results and limitations: Presence/absence analyses assumed roughly uniform sequencing depth across donors. A missense variant in DCLRE1C was later tied to TCR beta V- and J-gene trimming. Later analysis reportedly placed an Asian-associated ancestry cluster below the approximately 700-donor mean in N-insertions. A later analysis showed TCR association rates differing by HLA locus, peaking at DRB1 and lowest at HLA-C.

PCR was performed using 60 Vbeta and 13 Jbeta primers. Clones were sequenced by immunoSEQ multiplex PCR, and TCRdb holds only the in-frame ones, with some missing. In the table there are 180,000 or so clones, roughly 80% of which are singletons. V lost 1 base to trimming and J lost 0 bases, with 10 bases between them. This CDR3 contains 16 residues. Germline loops: CDR1 LNHDA, CDR2 SQIVND (reference sequence). This chain uses TRBV19 with TRBJ2-1, with TRBD2 as a possible D gene (5 bases). This receptor was identified in a woman between 40 and 50 years old in good health and CMV-seropositive. Material: PBMCs. In DNA form, the CDR3 reads TGTGCCAGTAGTATAGGAACACGGGGCTCCTACAATGAGCAGTTCTTC. It is translated as CASSIGTRGSYNEQFF.